This T cell receptor (beta chain) is from a study of lung T cells in sarcoidosis with Löfgren's syndrome. As for the study in general: CD4+ T cells build up in sarcoidosis bronchoalveolar lavage fluid.

The V gene's germline CDR1 is LGHDT and CDR2 YNNKEL (reference sequence). This CDR3 spans 11 amino acids. From the reads, TCRdb called clonotypes with MiXCR, one entry per CDR3 protein. Of roughly 2,600 distinct CDR3 sequences listed, about 28% were seen once; the top ten hold 13%. The study's findings and limits: Paired TRAV12-1/TRBV2 TCRs showed CDR3 homology and preferential pairing. Sarcoidosis antigen recognition was only suggested, antigen unidentified. The most expanded V genes in Löfgren's patients were reportedly TRAV12-1 and TRBV2.

This clonotype showed up just a few times. As yet, its antigen is unknown. Compared with germline, one end of the junction differs, possibly owing to a read error. Sequenced material: CD4+ T cells from bronchoalveolar lavage. This receptor was obtained from a human donor with sarcoidosis (Löfgren's syndrome or another form), or a control subject (not recorded which). The V and J genes are TRBV3-1 and TRBJ2-5, with 7 nucleotides matching TRBD1. DNA of the CDR3: TGTGCCAGCAGCCAAGCCGGGACAGTTTCCTTC. It encodes CASSQAGTVSF.